These T cell receptor beta chains were read from a single sample in a study of cytomegalovirus exposure and HLA in healthy donors. Data came from immunoSEQ multiplex PCR; TCRdb stores just in-frame clones and leaves some out. Here the sample spans more than 95,000 clones, 78% being singletons. The sample was PBMCs. These receptors were taken from a man in his thirties or forties in good health and CMV-seronegative. Both conserved end residues are part of each CDR3. Fields, in order: D gene, V gene, J gene, CDR3 length, clone size, CDR3 DNA, CDR3 protein. A D gene is named only where the DNA matches it firmly. The listing skips clone size in some rows; elsewhere it reads once, few, many or a size class.

d_call: .
v_call: TRBV19
j_call: TRBJ2-3
cdr3_length: 16
clone_size: .
cdr3_nt: TGTGCCACCAGTAGAATGACCCGTCTCAGCGCAGATACGCAGTATTTT
cdr3_aa: CATSRMTRLSADTQYF

d_call: .
v_call: TRBV10-3
j_call: TRBJ2-2
cdr3_length: 15
clone_size: .
cdr3_nt: TGTGCCATCAGTGACCTACTCGCCAACACCGGGGAGCTGTTTTTT
cdr3_aa: CAISDLLANTGELFF

d_call: TRBD2
v_call: TRBV9
j_call: TRBJ2-1
cdr3_length: 17
clone_size: .
cdr3_nt: TGTGCCAGCAGCGTAGGGGTAAAGCGGGGGACTTACAATGAGCAGTTCTTC
cdr3_aa: CASSVGVKRGTYNEQFF

d_call: TRBD2
v_call: TRBV7-9
j_call: TRBJ2-7
cdr3_length: 15
clone_size: .
cdr3_nt: TGTGCCAGCAGCTGGACTAGCGGGACTAGATACGAGCAGTACTTC
cdr3_aa: CASSWTSGTRYEQYF

d_call: TRBD1
v_call: TRBV19
j_call: TRBJ1-2
cdr3_length: 12
clone_size: .
cdr3_nt: TGTGCCAGCCGACAGGGCAACCATGGCTACACCTTC
cdr3_aa: CASRQGNHGYTF

d_call: TRBD2
v_call: TRBV5-4
j_call: TRBJ2-3
cdr3_length: 16
clone_size: .
cdr3_nt: TGTGCCAGCAGCTTGATTGCTAGCGGGGTGACAGATACGCAGTATTTT
cdr3_aa: CASSLIASGVTDTQYF

d_call: TRBD2
v_call: TRBV29-1
j_call: TRBJ2-3
cdr3_length: 16
clone_size: .
cdr3_nt: TGCAGCGTTAGGGGGACTAGCGGAGGGAGCACAGATACGCAGTATTTT
cdr3_aa: CSVRGTSGGSTDTQYF

d_call: .
v_call: TRBV28
j_call: TRBJ2-7
cdr3_length: 17
clone_size: .
cdr3_nt: TGTGCCAGCAGTTTATTTCCTGGCAGGGTGGGATCCTACGAGCAGTACTTC
cdr3_aa: CASSLFPGRVGSYEQYF

d_call: .
v_call: TRBV9
j_call: TRBJ1-3
cdr3_length: 17
clone_size: .
cdr3_nt: TGTGCCAGCAGCGTAGGCGGGGGATTCAGCTCTGGAAACACCATATATTTT
cdr3_aa: CASSVGGGFSSGNTIYF

d_call: .
v_call: TRBV5-4
j_call: TRBJ2-5
cdr3_length: 14
clone_size: .
cdr3_nt: TGTGCCAGCAGCTTGGGGAGCGTTCAAGAGACCCAGTACTTC
cdr3_aa: CASSLGSVQETQYF

d_call: .
v_call: TRBV4-3
j_call: TRBJ1-4
cdr3_length: 14
clone_size: .
cdr3_nt: TGCGCCAGCAGCCAAGAGCCCAGGGATGAAAAACTGTTTTTT
cdr3_aa: CASSQEPRDEKLFF

d_call: TRBD1
v_call: TRBV6-1
j_call: TRBJ2-7
cdr3_length: 16
clone_size: .
cdr3_nt: TGTGCCAGCAGTGAAGCGCACAGGACAGGGGTGTACGAGCAGTACTTC
cdr3_aa: CASSEAHRTGVYEQYF

d_call: .
v_call: TRBV6-1
j_call: TRBJ2-4
cdr3_length: 13
clone_size: .
cdr3_nt: TGTGCCAGCAGCGTGGAGGCGGCGGACATTCAGTACTTC
cdr3_aa: CASSVEAADIQYF

d_call: TRBD2
v_call: TRBV19
j_call: TRBJ2-1
cdr3_length: 17
clone_size: few
cdr3_nt: TGTGCCAGTAGTTTTTCCCCGTGGGAGCGGGATATCTATGAGCAGTTCTTC
cdr3_aa: CASSFSPWERDIYEQFF

d_call: TRBD1
v_call: TRBV6-5
j_call: TRBJ2-1
cdr3_length: 14
clone_size: .
cdr3_nt: TGTGCCAGCAACCGGGACAGGGCAAACAATGAGCAGTTCTTC
cdr3_aa: CASNRDRANNEQFF

d_call: TRBD1
v_call: TRBV4-3
j_call: TRBJ1-3
cdr3_length: 15
clone_size: .
cdr3_nt: TGCGCCAGCAGCCAACAGACAGGGGGCGGAAACACCATATATTTT
cdr3_aa: CASSQQTGGGNTIYF

d_call: .
v_call: TRBV18
j_call: TRBJ2-4
cdr3_length: 14
clone_size: .
cdr3_nt: TGTGCCAGCTCAACCGTCCACAGAGGGAACATTCAGTACTTC
cdr3_aa: CASSTVHRGNIQYF

d_call: .
v_call: TRBV4-3
j_call: TRBJ2-3
cdr3_length: 15
clone_size: .
cdr3_nt: TGCGCCAGCAGCCAAATCGAGGGTGGTACAGATACGCAGTATTTT
cdr3_aa: CASSQIEGGTDTQYF

d_call: TRBD1
v_call: TRBV5-8
j_call: TRBJ1-5
cdr3_length: 19
clone_size: once
cdr3_nt: TGTGCCAGCAGCAGGATCCGGGACAGCCATTATTCTAGCAATCAGCCCCAGCATTTT
cdr3_aa: CASSRIRDSHYSSNQPQHF

d_call: TRBD2
v_call: TRBV11-3
j_call: TRBJ2-7
cdr3_length: 13
clone_size: .
cdr3_nt: TGTGCCAGCAGCTTTGGGGAGGGCTACGAGCAGTACTTC
cdr3_aa: CASSFGEGYEQYF

d_call: TRBD1
v_call: TRBV25-1
j_call: TRBJ1-6
cdr3_length: 15
clone_size: .
cdr3_nt: TGTGCCAGCAGTCAGACAGGGGTTCAGTCTTCACCCCTCCACTTT
cdr3_aa: CASSQTGVQSSPLHF

d_call: TRBD2
v_call: TRBV29-1
j_call: TRBJ2-1
cdr3_length: 17
clone_size: .
cdr3_nt: TGCAGCGTTGAAAGCGTAGGACTAGCGGGAGTCCGCAATGAGCAGTTCTTC
cdr3_aa: CSVESVGLAGVRNEQFF

d_call: TRBD1
v_call: TRBV15
j_call: TRBJ1-1
cdr3_length: 15
clone_size: once
cdr3_nt: TGTGCCACCAGCAGAGTCAGGGGGCTCGGCACTGAAGCTTTCTTT
cdr3_aa: CATSRVRGLGTEAFF

d_call: .
v_call: TRBV28
j_call: TRBJ2-7
cdr3_length: 15
clone_size: few
cdr3_nt: TGTGCCAGCAGTTATCCGGACAGTTTAACCTACGAGCAGTACTTC
cdr3_aa: CASSYPDSLTYEQYF

d_call: .
v_call: TRBV6-5
j_call: TRBJ1-6
cdr3_length: 15
clone_size: .
cdr3_nt: TGTGCCAGCAGCCGGGACTTCAGTGGGGTCTCACCCCTCCACTTT
cdr3_aa: CASSRDFSGVSPLHF

d_call: .
v_call: TRBV9
j_call: TRBJ2-5
cdr3_length: 16
clone_size: once
cdr3_nt: TGTGCCAGCAGCGTAGAAAGCAGGGGCACGCAAGAGACCCAGTACTTC
cdr3_aa: CASSVESRGTQETQYF

d_call: TRBD1
v_call: TRBV7-9
j_call: TRBJ1-6
cdr3_length: 16
clone_size: .
cdr3_nt: TGTGCCAGCAGAGAACCCGCGGACAGGAGGAATTCACCCCTCCACTTT
cdr3_aa: CASREPADRRNSPLHF

d_call: .
v_call: TRBV11-2
j_call: TRBJ1-6
cdr3_length: 14
clone_size: .
cdr3_nt: TGTGCCAGCAGCTTAGAAAGCGTCAGCTCACCCCTCCACTTT
cdr3_aa: CASSLESVSSPLHF

d_call: .
v_call: TRBV21-1
j_call: TRBJ2-2
cdr3_length: 13
clone_size: .
cdr3_nt: TGTGCCAGCAGCGAGGGACAGCCCGGGGAGCTGTTTTTT
cdr3_aa: CASSEGQPGELFF

d_call: .
v_call: TRBV6-5
j_call: TRBJ1-2
cdr3_length: 15
clone_size: few
cdr3_nt: TGTGCCAGCAGCCTTGGGGGGGGGACTAACTATGGCTACACCTTC
cdr3_aa: CASSLGGGTNYGYTF

d_call: TRBD2
v_call: TRBV9
j_call: TRBJ2-7
cdr3_length: 15
clone_size: .
cdr3_nt: TGTGCCAGCAGCGTAGAATCGGGGGGGTCCTACGAGCAGTACTTC
cdr3_aa: CASSVESGGSYEQYF

d_call: .
v_call: TRBV6-1
j_call: TRBJ1-2
cdr3_length: 12
clone_size: few
cdr3_nt: TGTGCCGATACCCAGGATCTCTATGGCTACACCTTC
cdr3_aa: CADTQDLYGYTF

d_call: .
v_call: TRBV27
j_call: TRBJ1-5
cdr3_length: 14
clone_size: few
cdr3_nt: TGTGCCAGCAGTTTAAGGGGGAACGGTCAGCCCCAGCATTTT
cdr3_aa: CASSLRGNGQPQHF

d_call: TRBD1
v_call: TRBV9
j_call: TRBJ2-7
cdr3_length: 16
clone_size: .
cdr3_nt: TGTGCCAGCAGCCTAGCTACTGGACAGGACACCTACGAGCAGTACTTC
cdr3_aa: CASSLATGQDTYEQYF

d_call: .
v_call: TRBV11-3
j_call: TRBJ2-3
cdr3_length: 15
clone_size: .
cdr3_nt: TGTGCCAGCAGCTTCCGGCGGGGAGGCACAGATACGCAGTATTTT
cdr3_aa: CASSFRRGGTDTQYF

d_call: .
v_call: TRBV4-1
j_call: TRBJ1-6
cdr3_length: 17
clone_size: .
cdr3_nt: TGCGCCAGCAGCCACCCCCCTGGGAGATACGCTAATTCACCCCTCCACTTT
cdr3_aa: CASSHPPGRYANSPLHF

d_call: TRBD1
v_call: TRBV2
j_call: TRBJ2-3
cdr3_length: 15
clone_size: .
cdr3_nt: TGTGCCAGCAGTTCGGACAGGCAACCCACAGATACGCAGTATTTT
cdr3_aa: CASSSDRQPTDTQYF

d_call: TRBD2
v_call: TRBV10-2
j_call: TRBJ2-7
cdr3_length: 16
clone_size: once
cdr3_nt: TGCGCCAGCAGCGAACCGCCTAGCGGGGTCTCCTACGAGCAGTACTTC
cdr3_aa: CASSEPPSGVSYEQYF

d_call: .
v_call: TRBV9
j_call: TRBJ1-1
cdr3_length: 13
clone_size: .
cdr3_nt: TGTGCCAGCAGCGTGGCCCTCCGGGCTGAAGCTTTCTTT
cdr3_aa: CASSVALRAEAFF

d_call: .
v_call: TRBV7-2
j_call: TRBJ1-1
cdr3_length: 15
clone_size: .
cdr3_nt: TGTGCCAGCAGCCAAGACCGGGACTCGGGCACTGAAGCTTTCTTT
cdr3_aa: CASSQDRDSGTEAFF

d_call: .
v_call: TRBV4-3
j_call: TRBJ2-2
cdr3_length: 15
clone_size: .
cdr3_nt: TGCGCCAGCAGCCATGATAGCAGTGGGACCGGGGAGCTGTTTTTT
cdr3_aa: CASSHDSSGTGELFF